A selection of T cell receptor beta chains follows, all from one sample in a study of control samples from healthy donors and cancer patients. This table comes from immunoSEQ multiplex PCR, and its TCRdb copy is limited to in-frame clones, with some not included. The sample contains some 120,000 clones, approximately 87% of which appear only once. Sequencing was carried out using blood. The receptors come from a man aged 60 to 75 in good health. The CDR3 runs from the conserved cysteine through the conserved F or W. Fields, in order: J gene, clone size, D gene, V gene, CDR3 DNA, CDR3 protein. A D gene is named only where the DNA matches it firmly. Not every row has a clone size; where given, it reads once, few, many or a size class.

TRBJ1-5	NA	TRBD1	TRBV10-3	TGTGCCATCAGTGAGTCAACGACAGGGGTTCAGCCCCAGCATTTT	CAISESTTGVQPQHF
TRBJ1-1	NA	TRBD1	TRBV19	TGTGCCAGTATTCCTACAGGGGTTAGGGTGACTGAAGCTTTCTTT	CASIPTGVRVTEAFF
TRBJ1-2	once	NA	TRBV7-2	TGTGCCAGCAGCTTAGTGTCGTCGGACAGCTATGGCTACACCTTC	CASSLVSSDSYGYTF
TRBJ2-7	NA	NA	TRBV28	TGTGCCAGCAGTTTAGGAGGGTATGAGCAGTACTTC	CASSLGGYEQYF
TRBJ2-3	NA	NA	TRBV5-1	TGCGCCAGCAGCCCCAGCGGGACAGATACGCAGTATTTT	CASSPSGTDTQYF
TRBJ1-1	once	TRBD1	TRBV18	TGTGCCAGCTCACAAGGACAGGGGGACACTGAAGCTTTCTTT	CASSQGQGDTEAFF
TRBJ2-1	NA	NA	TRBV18	TGTGCCAGCTCACCACCCGGGGGAGGCCCCTACAATGAGCAGTTCTTC	CASSPPGGGPYNEQFF
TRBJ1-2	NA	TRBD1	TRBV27	TGTGCCAGCAGTTTATACTCAGTCCAGGGGGACTCCCCTTCCCATGGCTACACCTTC	CASSLYSVQGDSPSHGYTF
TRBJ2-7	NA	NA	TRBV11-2	TGTGCCAGCAGCTTAGTAGGTTACGAGCAGTACTTC	CASSLVGYEQYF
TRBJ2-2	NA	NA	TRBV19	TGTGCCAGTAGTATACCCGATGGGGGGTGGACCGGGGAGCTGTTTTTT	CASSIPDGGWTGELFF
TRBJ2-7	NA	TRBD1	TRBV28	TGTGCCAGCAGTTTGGGACAGGGCTACGAGCAGTACTTC	CASSLGQGYEQYF
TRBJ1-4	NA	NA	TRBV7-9	TGTGCCAGCAGCTTAGCTGGGAGTTCAACTAATGAAAAACTGTTTTTT	CASSLAGSSTNEKLFF
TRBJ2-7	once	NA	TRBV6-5	TGTGCCAGCAGTTACCTCGCGGGCCGGAGCTCCTACGAGCAGTACTTC	CASSYLAGRSSYEQYF
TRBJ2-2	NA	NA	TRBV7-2	TGTGCCAGCAGCTTGGCGGGGTACACCGGGGAGCTGTTTTTT	CASSLAGYTGELFF
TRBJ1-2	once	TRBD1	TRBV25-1	TGTGCCACCACAGGGGAGGAGGGCTACACCTTC	CATTGEEGYTF
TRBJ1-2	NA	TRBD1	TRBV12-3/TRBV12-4	TGTGCCAGCAGCCAGGGACAGGGGTACGGCTACACCTTC	CASSQGQGYGYTF
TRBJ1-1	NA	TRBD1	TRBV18	TGTGCCAGCTCACCGGGACAGCAGAACACTGAAGCTTTCTTT	CASSPGQQNTEAFF
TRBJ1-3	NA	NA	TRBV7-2	TGTGCCAGCAGCCCTTGGGGAGGGGTGTCAGGAAACACCATATATTTT	CASSPWGGVSGNTIYF
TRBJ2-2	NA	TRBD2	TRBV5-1	TGCGCCAGCACCCGCGGGGGGAACACCGGGGAGCTGTTTTTT	CASTRGGNTGELFF
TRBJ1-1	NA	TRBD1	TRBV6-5	TGTGCCAGTCGACAGGGCGTGAACACTGAAGCTTTCTTT	CASRQGVNTEAFF
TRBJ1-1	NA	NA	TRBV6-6	TGTGCCAGCAAAAAGGGGCAGGGGTCATTTGAAGCTTTCTTT	CASKKGQGSFEAFF
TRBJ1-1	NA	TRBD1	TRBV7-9	TGTGCCAGCAGCCCACAGGGGGCCCAAAGTGAAGCTTTCTTT	CASSPQGAQSEAFF
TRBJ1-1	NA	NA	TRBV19	TGTGCCAGTAGTATAATTGAGGGGAACACTGAAGCTTTCTTT	CASSIIEGNTEAFF
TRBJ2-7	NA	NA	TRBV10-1	TGCGCCAGCAGTGAGTCGACTGGGACGGCGGGGCAGTACTTC	CASSESTGTAGQYF
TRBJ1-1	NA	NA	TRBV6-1	TGTGCCAGCAGTGACAGGGTGAACACTGAAGCTTTCTTT	CASSDRVNTEAFF
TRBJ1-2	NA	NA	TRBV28	TGTGCCAGCAGTTCCGACAGGCTCTATGGCTACACCTTC	CASSSDRLYGYTF
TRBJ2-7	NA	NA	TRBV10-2	TGCGCCAGCGCCGGGACGGGGTACTACGAGCAGTACTTC	CASAGTGYYEQYF
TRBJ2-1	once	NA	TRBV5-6	TGTGCCAGCAGCTCCCTGCCGGGTGGGGTCTACAATGAGCAGTTCTTC	CASSSLPGGVYNEQFF
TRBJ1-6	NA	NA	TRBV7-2	TGTGCCAGCAACCCTGACACGGCCATTACACCCCTCCACTTT	CASNPDTAITPLHF
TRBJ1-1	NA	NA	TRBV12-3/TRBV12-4	TGTGCCAGCAGTTTCTCAGGGAACACTGAAGCTTTCTTT	CASSFSGNTEAFF
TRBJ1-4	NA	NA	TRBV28	TGTGCCAGCAGTTTTGAAGGGCCCACAACTAATGAAAAACTGTTTTTT	CASSFEGPTTNEKLFF
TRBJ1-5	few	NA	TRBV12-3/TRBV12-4	TGTGCCAGCAGTCCCGCGGTCCATCAGCCCCAGCATTTT	CASSPAVHQPQHF
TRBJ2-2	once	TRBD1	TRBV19	TGTGCCAGCCATCAGTATGGGACAGGGAACGCCGGGGAGCTGTTTTTT	CASHQYGTGNAGELFF
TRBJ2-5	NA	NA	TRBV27	TGTGCCAGCAGTTTTCATGGCAGCCTGGGGGAGACCCAGTACTTC	CASSFHGSLGETQYF
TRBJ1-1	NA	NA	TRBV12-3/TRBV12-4	TGTGCCAGCAGTTTTGCGGAGAACACTGAAGCTTTCTTT	CASSFAENTEAFF
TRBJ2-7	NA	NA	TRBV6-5	TGTGCCAGCAGCCTATCGGGGGGACAGGAGTACTTC	CASSLSGGQEYF
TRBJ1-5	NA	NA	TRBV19	TGTGCCAGTAGTATCCCCTTGGGACACAAGCAGCCCCAGCATTTT	CASSIPLGHKQPQHF
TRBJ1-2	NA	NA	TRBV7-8	TGTGCCAGCAGCCTGGGGGGGACCTATGGCTACACCTTC	CASSLGGTYGYTF